The 24 T cell receptor beta chains below were found in one sample sequenced in a study of low-dose radiotherapy and immunotherapy resistance in tumors (dated by TCRdb to 2022 to 2024). According to the study, the label for this sample's time point signals: after trial treatment. The meaning of the sample's treatment or condition label: LDRT plus nivolumab, ipilimumab, low-dose cyclophosphamide and aspirin (RACIN trial). Instrument on record: Illumina HiSeq 2500. First-strand cDNA was synthesized with Superscript III and a set of TRAV- and TRBV-specific primers, covering both TCRalpha and TCRbeta chains. TCRs were amplified with Phusion for around 18 PCR cycles using a constant-region primer together with the adapter attached to the V primers. The public sequencing data were trimmed at Q25 with fastp and processed into clonotypes with MiXCR by TCRdb, which kept only in-frame beta chains. Rows are combined by CDR3 protein, so each entry shows the most common genes and DNA. This sample is represented by approximately 84,000 distinct CDR3 sequences; less than 20% of them were singletons. The ten largest clones capture less than 1.5% of the sample.

Sample: PBMCs, taken after low-dose radiotherapy plus immunotherapy. All receptors come from a male donor with prostate cancer.

This clonotype was detected many times. The rearrangement joins TRBV20-1 to TRBJ2-7; 9 positions agree with TRBD2. Germline CDR1 is DFQATT and CDR2 is SNEGSKA (reference sequence). CDR3 size: 16 residues. Losses at the gene ends were 0 bases for V and 6 bases for J; bases not matched to a gene: 12. CDR3 amino acids: CSARDPRVAGVGEQYF. Here the CDR3 DNA reads TGCAGTGCTAGAGATCCACGGGTAGCGGGAGTCGGCGAGCAGTACTTC.

This clonotype was counted many times. The rearrangement uses TRBV7-9 and TRBJ2-5, with D possibly TRBD2 on 5 matching bases. The CDR3 loop spans 13 amino acids. V lost 6 bases and J 2 bases, leaving 10 bases between the germline ends. Germline values: CDR1 SEHNR, CDR2 FQNEAQ (reference sequence). The CDR3 sequence is CASRGLVQETQYF. In nucleotides, the CDR3 is TGTGCCAGCAGAGGACTGGTGCAAGAGACCCAGTACTTC.

Remarks on this clonotype: The likely explanation is a read error, given a far larger clone one base away. The gene calls are TRBV24-1 and TRBJ2-7; D call uncertain. The CDR3 consists of 11 residues. Germline V CDR1 and CDR2: KGHDR, SFDVKD. CDR3 region: CASSVAWEQYF. CDR3 coding DNA: TGTGCCAGCAGTGTAGCCTGGGAGCAGTACTTC.

This clonotype occurred many times. The chain carries TRBV20-1 and TRBJ1-5; 7 bases are shared with TRBD1. Germline V gene lookup returns CDR1 DFQATT and CDR2 SNEGSKA (reference sequence). The J segment lost 0 bases and the V segment lost 3 bases, leaving 2 bases of the junction unmatched. This CDR3 has 14 amino acids. The CDR3 nucleotides read TGCAGTGCTAGGACAGGGCCTAGCAATCAGCCCCAGCATTTT. Its protein is CSARTGPSNQPQHF.

The rearrangement links TRBV5-1 to TRBJ2-6; 8 nucleotides match TRBD2. The V and J ends lost 0 bases and 4 bases, in that order; junction bases with no gene match: 3. The length of the CDR3 is 16 residues. CDR1 SGHRS and CDR2 YFSETQ come from the germline V gene. The CDR3 nucleotides are TGCGCCAGCAGCTTGGTTAGCGGGGTCGGGGCCAACGTCCTGACTTTC. Translated, it gives CASSLVSGVGANVLTF. Full variable domain (remainder filled in from reference TRBV5-1 and TRBJ2-6): KAGVTQTPRYLIKTRGQQVTLSCSPISGHRSVSWYQQTPGQGLQFLFEYFSETQRNKGNFPGRFSGRQFSNSRSEMNVSTLELGDSALYLCASSLVSGVGANVLTFGAGSRLTVL.

The table lists this clonotype with many counts. The chain uses TRBV15 and TRBJ1-6; 8 nucleotides align to TRBD1. The CDR3 runs 14 residues. The germline V gene encodes CDR1 LNHNV and CDR2 YYDKDF (reference sequence). After removal of 6 bases from V and 7 bases from J, the junction contained 5 bases not matched to a gene. The CDR3: CATRQDRDNSPLHF. In nucleotides, the CDR3 is TGTGCCACCAGACAGGACAGGGACAATTCACCCCTCCACTTT.

This clonotype was seen at least ten times. This chain connects TRBV7-2 to TRBJ1-1; 11 bases fit TRBD1. The CDR3 length is 11 residues. CDR1 SGHTA and CDR2 FQGNSA come from the germline V gene. Trimming took 8 bases from V and 8 from J; bases not matched to a gene: 1. The DNA of the CDR3 is TGTGCCAGCGGACAGGGGGCCGAAGCTTTCTTT. Translated: CASGQGAEAFF.

This clonotype was seen ten or more times. This chain uses TRBV6-6 with TRBJ2-3; 12 bases match TRBD2. V was pared by 3 bases and J by 3 bases, with 7 bases of the junction left unmatched. The germline gives CDR1 MNHNY, CDR2 SVGAGI (reference sequence). The CDR3 is 17 amino acids. The CDR3 nucleotides are TGTGCCAGCAGTTATGGAACTAGCGGGAGGAAAACAGATACGCAGTATTTT. It encodes CASSYGTSGRKTDTQYF.

This clonotype was picked up many times. The chain combines TRBV4-1 with TRBJ1-2; 8 nucleotides match TRBD1. CDR3 size: 16 residues. The junction had 11 bases not matched to a gene; V was cut back by 3 bases and J by 5 bases. CDR1 MGHRA and CDR2 YSYEKL come from the germline V gene. The chain's CDR3 is CASSQDRDRIWYGYTF. CDR3 coding DNA: TGCGCCAGCAGCCAGGACCGGGACAGGATATGGTATGGCTACACCTTC.

This clonotype appeared many times. V gene TRBV20-1 combines with J gene TRBJ2-3; TRBD1 aligns across 8 bases. CDR3 length: 15 amino acids. Germline CDR1 reads DFQATT; CDR2 reads SNEGSKA (reference sequence). The junction had 3 bases not matched to a gene; V was cut back by 1 base and J by 0 bases. The CDR3 loop reads CSARGQGISTDTQYF. CDR3 nucleotides: TGCAGTGCTAGAGGACAGGGGATTAGCACAGATACGCAGTATTTT.

On this clonotype itself: A much larger clone is a single base away; this may be a read error. The CDR3 sequence is CASSRGTVPTYEQFF. Here the CDR3 DNA reads TGTGCCAGCAGCCGGGGGACAGTCCCTACCTACGAGCAGTTCTTC. The chain joins TRBV7-2 to TRBJ2-1, with D possibly being TRBD1 (7 bases). Germline V gene lookup returns CDR1 SGHTA and CDR2 FQGNSA. The CDR3 contains 15 residues. V shed 5 bases and J shed 10 bases, with 21 bases lying between them.

This clonotype was found many times. This chain links TRBV6-1 with TRBJ2-2, with TRBD1 identical over 7 bases. The CDR3 contains 14 residues. The junction had 5 bases not matched to a gene; V was cut back by 10 bases and J by 0 bases. Germline V CDR1 and CDR2: MNHNS, SASEGT. As DNA, the CDR3 is TGTGCCACGCCGGGACAGACGAACACCGGGGAGCTGTTTTTT. It encodes CATPGQTNTGELFF.

This clonotype has a count of ten or more. This chain links TRBV5-1 with TRBJ2-6, with 7 bases that match TRBD2. The germline V gene has CDR1 SGHRS and CDR2 YFSETQ. V lost 4 bases, J lost 1 base, and 20 bases stayed unmatched. This CDR3 is built from 21 residues. The CDR3 DNA follows: TGCGCCAGCAGCCCCCAGCCCCAGACTAGCTTCGGAGGTTCTGGGGCCAACGTCCTGACTTTC. This translates into CASSPQPQTSFGGSGANVLTF.

This clonotype occurred many times. The chain has TRBV29-1 and TRBJ2-7, with TRBD2 matching over 7 bases. CDR1 is SQVTM and CDR2 is ANQGSEA in the germline V gene. J lost 6 bases, V lost 0 bases, and 5 bases had no gene match. This CDR3 region has 13 residues. The DNA of the CDR3 is TGCAGCGTTGAAGAACTAGCGAGTGGCGAGCAGTACTTC. Translated, it gives CSVEELASGEQYF.

In this sample, this clonotype turned up many times. The V call is TRBV6-1, the J call TRBJ2-7; 12 bases are shared with TRBD2. The junction had 7 bases not matched to a gene; V was cut back by 11 bases and J by 2 bases. Germline values: CDR1 MNHNS, CDR2 SASEGT. CDR3 length: 14 residues. CDR3 protein: CACTRLAGAYEQYF. As DNA, the CDR3 is TGTGCCTGCACCCGACTAGCGGGAGCCTACGAGCAGTACTTC.

V usage is TRBV2 and J usage is TRBJ2-1, with unresolved D. Trimming removed 7 bases from V and 1 base from J, with 11 bases in between. CDR3 length: 14 amino acids. Germline V gene data show CDR1 as SNHLY and CDR2 as FYNNEI. As DNA, the CDR3 is TGTGCCAGCAAGCCCCTAGTATCCTACAATGAGCAGTTCTTC. It translates to CASKPLVSYNEQFF.

At least ten counts were recorded for this clonotype. J is TRBJ2-5 and V is TRBV20-1, with D tentatively TRBD1 or TRBD2 (5 bases each). CDR1 is DFQATT and CDR2 is SNEGSKA in the germline V gene (reference sequence). The V end was cut by 8 bases, the J end by 5 bases, with 18 bases between. The CDR3 loop spans 13 amino acids. CDR3 residues: CSTPEGMRETQYF. CDR3 coding DNA: TGCAGTACCCCAGAGGGGATGCGGGAGACCCAGTACTTC.

This clonotype has a count of ten or more. The CDR3 sequence: CASSVDWASGTDTQYF. In nucleotides, the CDR3 is TGTGCCAGCAGCGTCGATTGGGCTAGCGGTACAGATACGCAGTATTTT. The J gene is TRBJ2-3, the V gene TRBV9; TRBD2 matches at 7 bases. The ends lost 2 bases at V and 3 bases at J; junction bases unmatched: 9. The CDR3 spans 16 residues. Germline CDR1 and CDR2: SGDLS and YYNGEE.

This clonotype came up once. With a far larger clone one base away, a read error is the likely cause. V and J are TRBV5-1 and TRBJ2-1; D is possibly TRBD1 (6 bases). CDR1 and CDR2 from the germline V gene are SGHRS and YFSETQ. V dropped 4 bases and J dropped 10 bases, with 24 bases sitting between them. The CDR3 runs 16 residues. CDR3 sequence: CASSIIQGGGSYEQFF. The DNA of the CDR3 is TGCGCCAGCAGCATCATACAGGGTGGCGGTTCCTACGAGCAGTTCTTC. Combining the CDR3 with reference TRBV5-1 and TRBJ2-1 gives the whole variable domain KAGVTQTPRYLIKTRGQQVTLSCSPISGHRSVSWYQQTPGQGLQFLFEYFSETQRNKGNFPGRFSGRQFSNSRSEMNVSTLELGDSALYLCASSIIQGGGSYEQFFGPGTRLTVL.

This clonotype was found many times. The chain links TRBV20-1 to TRBJ2-7; 10 bases agree with TRBD2. This CDR3 is built from 13 residues. The V and J ends lost 6 bases and 4 bases, in that order; junction bases with no gene match: 6. CDR1 and CDR2 from the germline V gene are DFQATT and SNEGSKA (reference sequence). The CDR3 region is CSALGTSVYEQYF. The CDR3, as DNA: TGCAGTGCCCTCGGGACTAGCGTATACGAGCAGTACTTC.

This clonotype was counted many times. The chain links TRBV10-3 to TRBJ2-4; 12 bases are shared with TRBD1. Germline CDR1 is ENHRY and CDR2 is SYGVKD. Trimming removed 0 bases from V and 1 base from J; junction bases left unmatched: 7. The CDR3 contains 19 residues. This chain's CDR3 is CAISESFGTGGAAKNIQYF. The CDR3 region has the DNA TGTGCCATCAGTGAGTCGTTCGGGACAGGGGGCGCGGCCAAAAACATTCAGTACTTC.

This clonotype has just one count. This likely came from a read error, as a far larger clone is one base away. This chain uses TRBV6-2 or TRBV6-3 with TRBJ2-6; maybe TRBD1 (5 bases). This CDR3 spans 13 amino acids. Germline V gene lookup returns CDR1 MNHEY and CDR2 SVGEGT. The CDR3 spells CASSVSGANVPTF. DNA of the CDR3: TGTGCCAGCAGTGTATCTGGGGCCAACGTCCCGACTTTC.

A remark on this clonotype: The CDR3 carries no conserved terminal phenylalanine or tryptophan, so it likely arises from a read error. This chain joins TRBV7-2 and TRBJ1-5, with no clear D. Looked up from germline, CDR1 is SGHTA and CDR2 is FQGNSA. Trimming took 11 bases from V and 2 from J, leaving 16 bases between them. The CDR3 runs 14 residues. The CDR3 region is CAWSILGGNQPQHS. The DNA for the CDR3 is TGTGCCTGGAGTATACTCGGCGGCAATCAGCCCCAGCATTCT.

Remarks on this clonotype: This clone may be a read error of a much larger clone one base away. Because the CDR3 is missing its conserved closing phenylalanine or tryptophan, this is likely a read error. CDR3 DNA: TGTGCCAGTAGTACGTACAGGGGGCGTATGGATGAGCAGTTCTTA. Its translation is CASSTYRGRMDEQFL. The chain joins TRBV19 to TRBJ2-1; 9 bases are shared with TRBD1. There are 15 residues in the CDR3. Germline CDR1 reads LNHDA; CDR2 reads SQIVND (reference sequence). V lost 4 bases to trimming and J lost 8 bases; unmatched junction nucleotides: 9.